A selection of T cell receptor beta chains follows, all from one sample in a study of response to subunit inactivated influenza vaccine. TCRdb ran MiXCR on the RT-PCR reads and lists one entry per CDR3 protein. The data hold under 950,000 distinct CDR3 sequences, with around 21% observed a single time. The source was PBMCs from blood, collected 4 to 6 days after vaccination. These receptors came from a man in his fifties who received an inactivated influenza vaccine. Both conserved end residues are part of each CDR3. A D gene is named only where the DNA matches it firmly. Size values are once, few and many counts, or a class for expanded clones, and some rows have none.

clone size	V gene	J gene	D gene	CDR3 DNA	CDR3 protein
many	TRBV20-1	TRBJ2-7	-	TGCAGTGCTCGCACGTTAAACTACGAGCAGTACTTC	CSARTLNYEQYF
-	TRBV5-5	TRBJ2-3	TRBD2	TGTGCCAGCAGCCCGGGAGGTGCATGGCTATTGGATACGCAGTATTTT	CASSPGGAWLLDTQYF
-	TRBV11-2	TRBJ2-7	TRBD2	TGTGCCAGCAGCGCGGGACTAGCGGGAGGGTACGAGCAGTACTTC	CASSAGLAGGYEQYF
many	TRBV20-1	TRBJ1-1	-	TGCAGTGCCTCGACAAACAGGGACACTGAAGCTTTCTTT	CSASTNRDTEAFF
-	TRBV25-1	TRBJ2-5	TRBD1	TGTGCCAGCAGTGACTTCCGGGACAGGGAGCAAGAGACCCAGTACTTC	CASSDFRDREQETQYF
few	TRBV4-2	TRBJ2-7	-	TGTGCCAGCAGCCAAGCCGGCGGGGACGGGGAGCAGTACTTC	CASSQAGGDGEQYF
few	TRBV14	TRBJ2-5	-	TGTGCCAGCAGCCAAGAATACGTCGGGACCCAGTACTTC	CASSQEYVGTQYF
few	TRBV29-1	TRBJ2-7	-	TGCAGCGCGGCAGAAGGGCTCAACGAGCAGTACTTC	CSAAEGLNEQYF
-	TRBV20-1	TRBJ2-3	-	TGCAGTGCTTCATATCGGTGGGATACGCAGTATTTT	CSASYRWDTQYF
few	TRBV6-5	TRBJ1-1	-	TGTGCCAGCAGTTACGCCTATGACAGGAACACTGAAGCTTTCTTT	CASSYAYDRNTEAFF
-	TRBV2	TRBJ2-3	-	TGTGCCAGCAACCGAATTGGACAGCCTAGCACAGATACGCAGTATTTT	CASNRIGQPSTDTQYF
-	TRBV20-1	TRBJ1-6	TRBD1	TGCAGTGCTAGAGCCGCTCTTGACAGGGTCCCTTGGGTTAATTCACCCCTCCACTTT	CSARAALDRVPWVNSPLHF
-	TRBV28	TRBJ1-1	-	TGTGCCAGCAGTTTTTCCGCTGAAGCTTTCTTT	CASSFSAEAFF
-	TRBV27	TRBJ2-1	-	TGTGCCAGCAGTTTATATGCGGGGCCCTACAATGAGCAGTTCTTC	CASSLYAGPYNEQFF
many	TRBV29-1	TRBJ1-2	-	TGCAGTGCTAGAGTAGCGGATAACTATGGCTACACCTTC	CSARVADNYGYTF
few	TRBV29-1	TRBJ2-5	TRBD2	TGCAGCGTTGAGGGGACTAATAACCAAGAGACCCAGTACTTC	CSVEGTNNQETQYF
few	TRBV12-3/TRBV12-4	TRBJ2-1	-	-	CASSSSGGAIF
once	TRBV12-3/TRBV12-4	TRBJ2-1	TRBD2	TGTGCCAGCAGTTTGGAGCGGGGGCGCTACAATGAGCAGTTCTTC	CASSLERGRYNEQFF
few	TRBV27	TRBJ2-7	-	TGTGCCAGCAGGGACACCGGCTCCTACGAGCAGTACTTC	CASRDTGSYEQYF
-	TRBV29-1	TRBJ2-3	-	TGCAGCGTTGTGTTAGGGTTAGATACGCAGTATTTT	CSVVLGLDTQYF
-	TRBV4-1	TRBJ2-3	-	TGCGCCAGCAGCCAAGATTCGGAGATCACAGATACGCAGTATTTT	CASSQDSEITDTQYF
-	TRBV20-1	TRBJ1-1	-	TGCAGTGCTAGAGATTCCAGTTTGAACACTGAAGCTTTCTTT	CSARDSSLNTEAFF
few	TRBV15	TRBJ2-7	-	TGTGCCACCAGCAGATATCGCCAAACCGGGACAAACGACGAGCAGTACTTC	CATSRYRQTGTNDEQYF
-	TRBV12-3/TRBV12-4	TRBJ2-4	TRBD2	TGTGCCAGTCGGATCAACTACAGACTAGCGGGGGGGCCTAGCATTCAGTACTTC	CASRINYRLAGGPSIQYF
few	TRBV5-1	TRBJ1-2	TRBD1	TGCGCCAGCAGCTTGACAGGGGGCGATGGCTACACCTTC	CASSLTGGDGYTF
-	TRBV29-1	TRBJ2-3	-	TGCAGCGTTGCCCTGTCGTCAGATACGCAGTATTTT	CSVALSSDTQYF
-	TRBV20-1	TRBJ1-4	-	TGCAGTGCTAGTTATGAAAAACTGTTTTTT	CSASYEKLFF
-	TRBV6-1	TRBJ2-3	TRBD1	TGTGCCCCCAGGACAGGGGGCGTAGATACGCAGTATTTT	CAPRTGGVDTQYF
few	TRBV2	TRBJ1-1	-	TGTGCCAGCAGCGGGGGGGCCCTGAACACTGAAGCTTTCTTT	CASSGGALNTEAFF
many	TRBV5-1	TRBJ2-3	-	TGCGCCAGCAGCTCATCGGCGGCGAGAGATACGCAGTATTTT	CASSSSAARDTQYF
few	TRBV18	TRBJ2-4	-	TGTGCCAGCTCAAGTGGAGGGGGCCGCAACATTCAGTACTTC	CASSSGGGRNIQYF
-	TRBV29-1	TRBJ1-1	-	TGCAGCGTTGTGGGGGCGCGGAACACTGAAGCTTTCTTT	CSVVGARNTEAFF
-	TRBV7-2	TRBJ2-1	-	TGTGCCAGCAGCTTAGGGACCTCAGGTGAGCAGTTCTTC	CASSLGTSGEQFF
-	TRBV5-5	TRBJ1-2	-	TGTGCCAGCAGGTATGATAGGGTCGATGGCTACACCTTC	CASRYDRVDGYTF
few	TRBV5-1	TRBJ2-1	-	TGCGCCAGCAGCTTGTACCCCGGGTCCTACAATGAGCAGTTCTTC	CASSLYPGSYNEQFF
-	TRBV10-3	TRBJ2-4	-	TGTGCCATCAGTGAGGACGGACGGGGCAAAAACATTCAGTACTTC	CAISEDGRGKNIQYF
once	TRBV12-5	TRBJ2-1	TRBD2	TGTGCTAGTGGCCGTAGCGGGGCGGGTGAGCAGTTCTTC	CASGRSGAGEQFF
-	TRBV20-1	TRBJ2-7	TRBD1	TGCAGTGCCGACTCTCCAGGGGGTACCTACGAGCAGTACTTC	CSADSPGGTYEQYF
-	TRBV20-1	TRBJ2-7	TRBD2	TGCAGTGCCGCGACTAGCGGGGGCACCTACTCCTACGAGCAGTACTTC	CSAATSGGTYSYEQYF
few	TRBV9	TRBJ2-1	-	TGTGCCAGCAGCCGGACAGTCAATGAGCAGTTCTTC	CASSRTVNEQFF
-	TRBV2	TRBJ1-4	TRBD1	TGTGCCAGCAGGACAGGGGCGGCAGAAAAACTGTTTTTT	CASRTGAAEKLFF
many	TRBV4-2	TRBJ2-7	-	TGTGCCAGCAGCCAAGATTTACCGTACGAGCAGTACTTC	CASSQDLPYEQYF
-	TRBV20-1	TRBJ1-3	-	TGCAGTGCTTCCCTCCGTGGGCACACCATATATTTT	CSASLRGHTIYF
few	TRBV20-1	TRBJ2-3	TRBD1	TGCAGTGCTAGAAACCTCTACCCCGACAGGGAAAATCACAACACAGATACGCAGTATTTT	CSARNLYPDRENHNTDTQYF
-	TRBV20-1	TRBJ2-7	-	TGCAGTGCCACCTCCCCGAACGTTCTTTCCTACGAGCAGTACTTC	CSATSPNVLSYEQYF
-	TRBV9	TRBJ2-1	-	TGTGCCAGCAGCGTAGCGGGCAGGGGGGGGCCCAATGAGCAGTTCTTC	CASSVAGRGGPNEQFF
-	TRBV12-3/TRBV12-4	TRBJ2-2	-	TGTGCCAGCATCGCGCTAGCGACGAACACCGGGGAGCTGTTTTTT	CASIALATNTGELFF
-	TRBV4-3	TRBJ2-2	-	TGCGCCAGCAGCCAAGATCCGCCTAGCTTGCCCGGGGAGCTGTTTTTT	CASSQDPPSLPGELFF
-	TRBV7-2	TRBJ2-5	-	TGTGCCAGCAGCTTAAAAGGGCCCCAAGAGACCCAGTACTTC	CASSLKGPQETQYF
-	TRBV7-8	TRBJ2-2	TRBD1	TGTGCCAGCAGCTTAGCAGTAGGGGGCCACCTCACCGGGGAGCTGTTTTTT	CASSLAVGGHLTGELFF